This is a list of T cell receptor beta chains from one sample in a study of Graves' ophthalmopathy and Graves' hyperthyroidism. TCRdb called the multiplex PCR reads again in MiXCR, with one record for every CDR3 protein. The top ten hold around 4% of the sample, which has about 550,000 distinct CDR3 sequences, 39% seen once. Sequencing was carried out using peripheral blood or thyroid tissue (not recorded which). These receptors were collected from an adult man with Graves' hyperthyroidism. Each CDR3 is given with its conserved first and last residue. D genes are given only for firm matches. Expanded clones get a size class; other rows say once, few or many, or leave the size out.

d_gene	v_gene	j_gene	abundance	CDR3nt	CDR3aa
-	TRBV7-2	TRBJ2-7	many	TGTGCCAGCAGCTTAGCTAAAGGCAGAGCCTACGAGCAGTACTTC	CASSLAKGRAYEQYF
TRBD2	TRBV7-8	TRBJ2-5	many	TGTGCCAGCAGCTTAGATCTAGCGGAAGAGACCCAGTACTTC	CASSLDLAEETQYF
TRBD2	TRBV7-2	TRBJ2-7	few	TGTGCCAGCAGCTTAGATTTTTTCCCGGGAGGATACGAGCAGTACTTC	CASSLDFFPGGYEQYF
-	TRBV10-1	TRBJ2-5	many	TGCGCCAGCACCTCACCCCCGCTGACAAGCCAAGAGACCCAGTACTTC	CASTSPPLTSQETQYF
-	TRBV11-2	TRBJ1-2	few	TGTGCCAGCAGCTTAGTCTCAGGCTTCTATGGCTACACCTTC	CASSLVSGFYGYTF
-	TRBV30	TRBJ1-4	-	TGTGCCTGGAGTACCGACACTTTTAATGAAAAACTGTTTTTT	CAWSTDTFNEKLFF
-	TRBV19	TRBJ1-2	many	TGTGCCAGTAGTATAACGGGCCAGCGCGGCTACACCTTC	CASSITGQRGYTF
TRBD1	TRBV4-2	TRBJ1-2	many	TGTGCCAGCAGCCAAGAAGAGACAGGGGGTAGGTTTGGCTACACCTTC	CASSQEETGGRFGYTF
-	TRBV20-1	TRBJ1-2	-	TGCAGTGCGGCAGGGGACGATCCTGGCTACACCTTC	CSAAGDDPGYTF
TRBD1	TRBV29-1	TRBJ1-1	-	TGCAGCGCTCCGACCCAGGGGGTCGGGACTGAAGCTTTCTTT	CSAPTQGVGTEAFF
TRBD1	TRBV12-3/TRBV12-4	TRBJ1-4	-	TGTGCCAGCACCTCAGGACAGGTCGGAGCAACTAATGAAAAACTGTTTTTT	CASTSGQVGATNEKLFF
TRBD1	TRBV13	TRBJ2-7	many	TGTGCCAGCAGCCCAGAACAGGGGGACTCCTACGAGCAGTACTTC	CASSPEQGDSYEQYF
-	TRBV9	TRBJ1-3	few	TGTGCCAGCAGCGTAGAAATGGGGAGCTCTGGAAACACCATATATTTT	CASSVEMGSSGNTIYF
-	TRBV15	TRBJ1-1	many	TGTGCCACCAGCAGGGATGAGAACACTGAAGCTTTCTTT	CATSRDENTEAFF
-	TRBV10-1	TRBJ2-7	many	TGCGCCAGCAGTCCACTGGGGTCAGCCGCGTGGAAGTACTTC	CASSPLGSAAWKYF
-	TRBV5-4	TRBJ2-5	many	TGTGCCAGCAGCCCCCAGGGTGGGGAGACCCAGTACTTC	CASSPQGGETQYF